This T cell receptor (beta chain) was obtained from a study of early T cells in non-severe SARS-CoV-2 infection. For the study at large: Chains were not paired, and sequencing was done on bulk RNA from unsorted whole blood. Notes on the study in general: CD4 and private specificities were missed by VDJdb matching, which favored anti-spike CD8 responses.

Attached unique molecular identifiers marked individual cDNA molecules. TCRdb re-analysed the 5' RACE reads in MiXCR, keeping a single row per CDR3 protein. The sample gives 85,000 to 90,000 distinct CDR3 sequences, about 15% of which show up once; under 8% is in the top ten. Trimming stripped 2 bases from V and 3 bases from J, with 13 bases between. The CDR3 sequence is 15 residues long. The germline V gene has CDR1 MDHEN and CDR2 SYDVKM. This clonotype was observed at least ten times. Its target is not known. Specimen: whole blood. The chain employs TRBV28 and TRBJ1-1; D perhaps matches TRBD1 (6 bases). The origin of this receptor is an adult who was a healthcare worker with PCR-confirmed SARS-CoV-2 infection or an uninfected control (not recorded which). CDR3 sequence (DNA): TGTGCCAGCAGTTTACCCCCAGGGGTGGACACTGAAGCTTTCTTT. It yields the protein CASSLPPGVDTEAFF.